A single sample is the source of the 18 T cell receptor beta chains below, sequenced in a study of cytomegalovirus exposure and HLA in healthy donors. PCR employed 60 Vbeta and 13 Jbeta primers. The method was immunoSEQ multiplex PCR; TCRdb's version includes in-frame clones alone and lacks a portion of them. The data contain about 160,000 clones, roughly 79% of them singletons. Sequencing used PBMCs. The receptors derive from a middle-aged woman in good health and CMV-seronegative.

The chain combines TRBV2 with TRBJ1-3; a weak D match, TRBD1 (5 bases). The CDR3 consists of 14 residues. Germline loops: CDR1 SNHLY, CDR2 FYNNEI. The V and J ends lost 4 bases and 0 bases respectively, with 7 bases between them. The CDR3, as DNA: TGTGCCAGCAGTGCCCAGGGCTCTGGAAACACCATATATTTT. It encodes CASSAQGSGNTIYF.

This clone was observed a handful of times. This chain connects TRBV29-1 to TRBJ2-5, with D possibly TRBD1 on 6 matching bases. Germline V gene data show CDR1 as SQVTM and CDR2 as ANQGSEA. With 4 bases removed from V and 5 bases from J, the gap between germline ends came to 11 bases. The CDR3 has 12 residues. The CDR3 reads CSVGGRRETQYF. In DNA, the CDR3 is TGCAGCGTTGGGGGGCGTAGGGAGACCCAGTACTTC.

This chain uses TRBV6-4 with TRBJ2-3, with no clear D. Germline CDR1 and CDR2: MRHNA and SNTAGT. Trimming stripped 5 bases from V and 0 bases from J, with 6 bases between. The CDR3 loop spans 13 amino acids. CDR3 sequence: CASSRESTDTQYF. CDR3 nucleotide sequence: TGTGCCAGCAGTCGAGAAAGCACAGATACGCAGTATTTT.

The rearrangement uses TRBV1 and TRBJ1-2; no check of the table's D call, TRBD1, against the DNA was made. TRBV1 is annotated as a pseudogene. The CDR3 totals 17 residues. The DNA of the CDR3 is TGCACCAGCAGCCAAGAGACCCCCGTGACAGAATACTATGGCTACACCTTC. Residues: CTSSQETPVTEYYGYTF.

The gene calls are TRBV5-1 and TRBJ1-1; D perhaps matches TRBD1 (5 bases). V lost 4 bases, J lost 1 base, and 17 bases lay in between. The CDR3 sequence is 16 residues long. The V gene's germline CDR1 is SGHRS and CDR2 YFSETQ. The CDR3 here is CASSPFPIQENTEAFF. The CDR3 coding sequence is TGCGCCAGCAGCCCCTTCCCTATACAGGAGAACACTGAAGCTTTCTTT.

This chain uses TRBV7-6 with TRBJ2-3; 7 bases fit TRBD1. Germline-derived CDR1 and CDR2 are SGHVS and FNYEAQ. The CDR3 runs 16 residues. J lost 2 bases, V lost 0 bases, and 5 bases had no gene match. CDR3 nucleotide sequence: TGTGCCAGCAGCTTAGCGGCAGGGACAGACACAGATACGCAGTATTTT. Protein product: CASSLAAGTDTDTQYF.

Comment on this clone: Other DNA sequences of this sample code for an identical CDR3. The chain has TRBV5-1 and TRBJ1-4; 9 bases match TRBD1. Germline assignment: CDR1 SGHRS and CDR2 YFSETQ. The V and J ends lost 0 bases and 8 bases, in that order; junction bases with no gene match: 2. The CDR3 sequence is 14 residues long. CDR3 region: CASSLGQGGEKLFF. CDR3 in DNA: TGCGCCAGCAGCTTGGGACAGGGGGGCGAAAAACTGTTTTTT.

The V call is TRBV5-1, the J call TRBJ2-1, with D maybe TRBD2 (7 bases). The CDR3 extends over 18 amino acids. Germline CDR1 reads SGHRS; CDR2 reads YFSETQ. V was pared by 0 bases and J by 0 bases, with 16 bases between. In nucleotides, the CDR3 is TGCGCCAGCAGCTTGGAGGCTAGCGGACAGAGCTCCTACAATGAGCAGTTCTTC. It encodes CASSLEASGQSSYNEQFF.

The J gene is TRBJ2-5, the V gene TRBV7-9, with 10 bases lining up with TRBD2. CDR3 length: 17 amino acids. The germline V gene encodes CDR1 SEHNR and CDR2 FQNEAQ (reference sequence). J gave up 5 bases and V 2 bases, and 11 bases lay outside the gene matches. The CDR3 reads CASSLSGSGRNRETQYF. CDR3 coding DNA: TGTGCCAGCAGCTTATCCGGTAGCGGGAGGAATCGGGAGACCCAGTACTTC.

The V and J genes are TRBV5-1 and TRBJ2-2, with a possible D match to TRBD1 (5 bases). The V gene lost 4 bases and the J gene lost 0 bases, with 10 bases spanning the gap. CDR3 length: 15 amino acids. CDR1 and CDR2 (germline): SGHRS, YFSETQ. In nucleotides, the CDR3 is TGCGCCAGCAGCCCCCCAGGGACGAACACCGGGGAGCTGTTTTTT. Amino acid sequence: CASSPPGTNTGELFF.

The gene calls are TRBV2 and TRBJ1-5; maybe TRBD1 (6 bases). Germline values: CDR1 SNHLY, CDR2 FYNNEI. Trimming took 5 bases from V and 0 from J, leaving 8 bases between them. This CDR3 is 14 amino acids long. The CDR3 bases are TGTGCCAGCAGTAGGGACAATAGCAATCAGCCCCAGCATTTT. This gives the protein CASSRDNSNQPQHF.

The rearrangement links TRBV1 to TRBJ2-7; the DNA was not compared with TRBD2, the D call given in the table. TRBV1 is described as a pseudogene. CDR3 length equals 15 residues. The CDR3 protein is CTSSRTSDLSYEQYF. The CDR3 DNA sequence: TGCACCAGCAGCCGCACCTCCGACTTGAGCTACGAGCAGTACTTC.

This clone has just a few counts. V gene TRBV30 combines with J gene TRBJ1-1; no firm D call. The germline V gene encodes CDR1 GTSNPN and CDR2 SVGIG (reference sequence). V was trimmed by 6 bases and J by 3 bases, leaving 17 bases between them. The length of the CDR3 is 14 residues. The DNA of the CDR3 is TGTGCCTGTGCCGGCGGAGAGAGGGACACTGAAGCTTTCTTT. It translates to CACAGGERDTEAFF. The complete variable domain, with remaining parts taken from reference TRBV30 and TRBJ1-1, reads SQTIHQWPATLVQPVGSPLSLECTVEGTSNPNLYWYRQAAGRGLQLLFYSVGIGQISSEVPQNLSASRPQDRQFILSSKKLLLSDSGFYLCACAGGERDTEAFFGQGTRLTVV.

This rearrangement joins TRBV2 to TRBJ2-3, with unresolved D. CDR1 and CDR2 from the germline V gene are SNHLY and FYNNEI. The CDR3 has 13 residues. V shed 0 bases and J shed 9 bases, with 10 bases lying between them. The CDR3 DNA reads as TGTGCCAGCAGTGAAGCGGTCCCCGGGACGCAGTATTTT. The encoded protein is CASSEAVPGTQYF.

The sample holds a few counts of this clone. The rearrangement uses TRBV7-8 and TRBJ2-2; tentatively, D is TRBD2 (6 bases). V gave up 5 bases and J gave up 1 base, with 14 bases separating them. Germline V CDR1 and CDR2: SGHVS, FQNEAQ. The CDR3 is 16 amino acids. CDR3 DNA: TGTGCCAGCAGCGCGGGCAGGAGGGAGAACACCGGGGAGCTGTTTTTT. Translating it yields CASSAGRRENTGELFF.

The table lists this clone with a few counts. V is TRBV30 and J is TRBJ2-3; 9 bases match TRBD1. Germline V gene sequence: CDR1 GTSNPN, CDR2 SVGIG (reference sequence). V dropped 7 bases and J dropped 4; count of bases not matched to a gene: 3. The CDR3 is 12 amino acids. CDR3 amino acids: CAYDRGADTQYF. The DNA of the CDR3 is TGTGCCTACGACAGGGGGGCAGATACGCAGTATTTT.

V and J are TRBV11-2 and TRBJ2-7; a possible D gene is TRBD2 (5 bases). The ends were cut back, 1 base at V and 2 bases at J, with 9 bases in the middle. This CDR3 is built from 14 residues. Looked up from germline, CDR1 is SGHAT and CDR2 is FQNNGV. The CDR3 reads CASSLAGGPYEQYF. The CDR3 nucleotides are TGTGCCAGCAGCTTAGCCGGAGGCCCCTACGAGCAGTACTTC.

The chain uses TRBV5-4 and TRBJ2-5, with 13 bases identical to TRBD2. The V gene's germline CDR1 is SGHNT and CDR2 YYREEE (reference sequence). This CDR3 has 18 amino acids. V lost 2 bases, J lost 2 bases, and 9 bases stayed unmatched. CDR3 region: CASSFGTSGTVFQETQYF. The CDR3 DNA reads TGTGCCAGCAGCTTCGGGACTAGCGGGACGGTATTTCAAGAGACCCAGTACTTC.